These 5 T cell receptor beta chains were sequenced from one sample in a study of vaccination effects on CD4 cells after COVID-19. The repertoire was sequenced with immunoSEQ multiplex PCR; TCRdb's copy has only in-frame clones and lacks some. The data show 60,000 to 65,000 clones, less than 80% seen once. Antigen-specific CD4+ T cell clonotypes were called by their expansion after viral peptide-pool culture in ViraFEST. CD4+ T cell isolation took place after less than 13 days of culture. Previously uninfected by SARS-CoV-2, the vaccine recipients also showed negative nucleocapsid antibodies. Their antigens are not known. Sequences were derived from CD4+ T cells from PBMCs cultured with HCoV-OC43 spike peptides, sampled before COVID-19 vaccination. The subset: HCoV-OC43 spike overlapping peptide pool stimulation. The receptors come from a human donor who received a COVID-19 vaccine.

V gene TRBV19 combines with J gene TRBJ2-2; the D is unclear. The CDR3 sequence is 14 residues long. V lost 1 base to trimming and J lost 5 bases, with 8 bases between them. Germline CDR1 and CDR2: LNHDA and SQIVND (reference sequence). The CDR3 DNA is TGTGCCAGTAGTATAGTTACCGCGACCGGGGAGCTGTTTTTT. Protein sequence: CASSIVTATGELFF. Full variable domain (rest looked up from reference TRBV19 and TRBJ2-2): DGGITQSPKYLFRKEGQNVTLSCEQNLNHDAMYWYRQDPGQGLRLIYYSQIVNDFQKGDIAEGYSVSREKKESFPLTVTSAQKNPTAFYLCASSIVTATGELFFGEGSRLTVL.

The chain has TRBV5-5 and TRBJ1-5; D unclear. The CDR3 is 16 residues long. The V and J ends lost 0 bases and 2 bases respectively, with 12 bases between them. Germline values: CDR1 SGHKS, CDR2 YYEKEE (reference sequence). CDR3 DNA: TGTGCCAGCAGCTTGGGGGCATCTTCGGGCAATCAGCCCCAGCATTTT. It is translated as CASSLGASSGNQPQHF.

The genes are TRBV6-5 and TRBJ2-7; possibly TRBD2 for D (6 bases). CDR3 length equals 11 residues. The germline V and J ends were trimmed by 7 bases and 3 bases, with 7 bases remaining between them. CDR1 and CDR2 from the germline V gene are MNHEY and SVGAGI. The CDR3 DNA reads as TGTGCCAGCAAGGACTACTACGAGCAGTACGTC. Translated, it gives CASKDYYEQYV.

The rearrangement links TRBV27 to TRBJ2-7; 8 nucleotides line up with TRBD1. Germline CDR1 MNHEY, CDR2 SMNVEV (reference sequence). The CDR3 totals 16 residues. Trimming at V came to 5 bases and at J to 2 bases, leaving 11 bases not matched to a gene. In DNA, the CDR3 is TGTGCCAGCAGTCACAACTCCGGGACAGGAGCCTACGAGCAGTACGTC. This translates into CASSHNSGTGAYEQYV.

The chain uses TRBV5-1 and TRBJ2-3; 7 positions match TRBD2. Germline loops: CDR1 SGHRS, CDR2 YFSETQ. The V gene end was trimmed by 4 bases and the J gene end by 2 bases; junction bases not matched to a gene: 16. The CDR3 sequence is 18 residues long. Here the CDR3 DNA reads TGCGCCAGCAGCCAGACACCCTTTGGGGGGGGAAACACAGATACGCAGTATTTT. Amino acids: CASSQTPFGGGNTDTQYF.